This record looks at one T cell receptor (beta chain) sequence and its context. This CDR3 is 14 amino acids long. In germline, CDR1 is SQVTM, CDR2 ANQGSEA. The V and J ends lost 3 bases and 0 bases, in that order; junction bases with no gene match: 2. Profiling relied on immunoSEQ multiplex PCR, and the TCRdb table lists in-frame clones only, not all of them. The profile shows approximately 30,000 clones, around four fifths of them singletons. The record originates from a study of OX40 agonist ivuxolimab in advanced cancers. As for the study in general: Each patient was given ivuxolimab into a vein every 2 weeks, at 0.01 to 10 mg/kg.

This chain connects TRBV29-1 to TRBJ2-7, with TRBD2 matching over 10 bases. The input for sequencing was CD4+ or CD8+ T cells sorted from blood, taken in a trial of the OX40 agonist ivuxolimab. The receptor's source is an adult with an advanced solid tumor such as melanoma, head and neck, liver or kidney cancer. This CDR3 is CSVDGLADSYEQYF. Here the CDR3 DNA reads TGCAGCGTTGACGGACTAGCGGACTCCTACGAGCAGTACTTC.